A selection of T cell receptor beta chains follows, all from one sample in a study of T cell clonotyping in hematopoietic cell transplantation. Method: immunoSEQ multiplex PCR; TCRdb's copy keeps in-frame clones and lacks some. The sample lists approximately 10,000 clones, 45% to 50% seen once, with over 6.5% in the top ten. The input for sequencing was PBMCs, taken 30 days after allogeneic stem cell transplant. These receptors were obtained from a male patient aged 45 to 59 who had an allogeneic stem cell transplant from an unrelated donor, so the T cells may come from the graft donor. Some clones in this sample may be carry-over from other donors' samples. CDR3s include the opening cysteine and the closing phenylalanine or tryptophan. Each record gives: V gene, clone size, D gene, J gene, CDR3 DNA, CDR3 protein. A D gene is named only where the DNA matches it firmly. Clone sizes are given selectively: once, few, many, or a class where the clone is expanded.

TRBV6-5,-,-,TRBJ1-2,TGTGCCAGCACCAACGGGGGGAGTAACTATGGCTACACCTTC,CASTNGGSNYGYTF
TRBV28,few,-,TRBJ2-7,TGTGCCAGCAGTTTATCGTACAATCTTTACGAGCAGTACTTC,CASSLSYNLYEQYF
TRBV20-1,-,-,TRBJ2-3,TGCAGTGGGGGAGACACAGATACGCAGTATTTT,CSGGDTDTQYF
TRBV30,few,-,TRBJ1-2,TGTGCCTGGAGTGTAGGGTATGGCTACACCTTC,CAWSVGYGYTF
TRBV25-1,few,-,TRBJ1-2,TGTGCCAGCAGCGTGGACAGTAGCTATGGCTACACCTTC,CASSVDSSYGYTF
TRBV5-6,-,-,TRBJ2-7,TGTGCCAGCAGCTTGTTCCGTGAGCAGTACTTC,CASSLFREQYF
TRBV30,-,-,TRBJ2-1,TGTGCCTGGAGCTTGACGGTAAGGGTGGCCAATGAGCAGTTCTTC,CAWSLTVRVANEQFF
TRBV6-5,-,-,TRBJ1-2,TGTGCCAGCAGTAATGGGTTTGGCTACACCTTC,CASSNGFGYTF
TRBV19,once,-,TRBJ1-5,TGTGCCAGTAGCCCTCAGGGGAGGGGGCAGCCCCAGCATTTT,CASSPQGRGQPQHF
TRBV10-3,once,TRBD2,TRBJ2-7,TGTGCCATCGGGGGACTAACTGACGAGCAGTACTTC,CAIGGLTDEQYF
TRBV6-6,few,-,TRBJ2-7,TGTGCCAGCAGCTCCAACAACTACGAGCAGTACTTC,CASSSNNYEQYF
TRBV7-2,few,TRBD2,TRBJ2-4,TGTGCCAGCAGCCGCACCGGGACTAGCGGGAGGCGGTACTTC,CASSRTGTSGRRYF
TRBV28,-,-,TRBJ2-2,TGTGCCAGCAGTTTGACCGGGGAGCTGTTTTTT,CASSLTGELFF
TRBV4-3,-,TRBD1,TRBJ1-2,TGCGCCAGCAGCCAAGATGGGACAGGGGTTAACTATGGCTACACCTTC,CASSQDGTGVNYGYTF
TRBV6-1,-,-,TRBJ1-2,TGTGCCAGCAGTATCTCCGGGACGCCCTATGGCTACACCTTC,CASSISGTPYGYTF
TRBV28,-,-,TRBJ1-3,TGTGCCAGCAGCCTATTGCAGGGTTCTGGAAACACCATATATTTT,CASSLLQGSGNTIYF
TRBV30,-,TRBD1,TRBJ2-2,TGTGCCTGGACTCGGGACAGCCATACCGGGGAGCTGTTTTTT,CAWTRDSHTGELFF
TRBV2,few,-,TRBJ1-5,TGTGCCAGCAGTGCATTTGACGGTCAGCCCCAGCATTTT,CASSAFDGQPQHF
TRBV9,few,TRBD2,TRBJ2-2,TGTGCCAGCAGCGTTACAAGGGCTAGCGGGAACACCGGGGAGCTGTTTTTT,CASSVTRASGNTGELFF
TRBV6-5,-,TRBD1,TRBJ2-6,TGTGCCAGCAGGACAGGGGCTGGGGCCAACGTCCTGACTTTC,CASRTGAGANVLTF
TRBV11-2,few,-,TRBJ1-2,TGTGCCAGCAGCTTCGACGGCTATGGCTACACCTTC,CASSFDGYGYTF
TRBV28,few,-,TRBJ1-3,TGTGCCAGCACCGTTACCCCAGGGTTCTCTGGAAACACCATATATTTT,CASTVTPGFSGNTIYF
TRBV9,few,-,TRBJ1-6,TGTGCCAGCAGGAGGGAGGGGGATCCCTATAATTCACCCCTCCACTTT,CASRREGDPYNSPLHF
TRBV28,-,-,TRBJ2-7,TGTGCCAGCAGGAGTAACGGGGAGAGCTCCTACGAGCAGTACTTC,CASRSNGESSYEQYF
TRBV9,-,-,TRBJ2-1,TGTGCCAGCAGCGTTAGGGGGCAGTTCTTC,CASSVRGQFF
TRBV30,few,TRBD2,TRBJ2-1,TGTGCCTGGAGCCGACTAGCGGGACTTGATGAGCAGTTCTTC,CAWSRLAGLDEQFF
TRBV5-1,few,TRBD1,TRBJ1-2,TGCGCCAGCAGCTTTGAAGGGGGCGGCTACACCTTC,CASSFEGGGYTF
TRBV30,-,-,TRBJ1-2,TGTGCCTGGAGTGGCCAGGGAGTTTCTGGCTACACCTTC,CAWSGQGVSGYTF